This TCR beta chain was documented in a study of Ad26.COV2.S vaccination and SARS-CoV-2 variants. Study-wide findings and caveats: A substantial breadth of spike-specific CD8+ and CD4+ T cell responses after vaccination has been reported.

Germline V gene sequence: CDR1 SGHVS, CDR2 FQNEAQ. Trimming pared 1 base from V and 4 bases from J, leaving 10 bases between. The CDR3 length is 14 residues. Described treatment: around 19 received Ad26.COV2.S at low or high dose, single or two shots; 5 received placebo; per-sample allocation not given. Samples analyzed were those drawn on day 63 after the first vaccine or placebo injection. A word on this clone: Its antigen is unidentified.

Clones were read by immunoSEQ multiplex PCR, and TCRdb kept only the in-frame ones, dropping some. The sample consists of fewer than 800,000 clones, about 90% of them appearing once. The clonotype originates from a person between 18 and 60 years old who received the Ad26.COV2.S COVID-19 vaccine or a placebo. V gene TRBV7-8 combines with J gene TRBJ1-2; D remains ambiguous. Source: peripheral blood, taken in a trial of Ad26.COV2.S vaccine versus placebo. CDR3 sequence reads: CASSLGQSPYGYTF. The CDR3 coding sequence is TGTGCCAGCAGCTTAGGGCAGAGCCCCTATGGCTACACCTTC.